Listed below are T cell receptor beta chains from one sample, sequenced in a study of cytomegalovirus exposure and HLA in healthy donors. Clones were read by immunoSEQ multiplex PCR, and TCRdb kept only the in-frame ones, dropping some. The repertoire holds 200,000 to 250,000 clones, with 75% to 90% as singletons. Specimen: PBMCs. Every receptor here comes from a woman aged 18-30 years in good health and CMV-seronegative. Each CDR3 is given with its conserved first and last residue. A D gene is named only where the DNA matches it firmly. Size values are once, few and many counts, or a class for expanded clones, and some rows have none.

CASSVGGLAGFTHNEQFF,TGTGCCAGCAGCGTAGGAGGACTAGCGGGCTTTACCCACAATGAGCAGTTCTTC,TRBV9,TRBD2,.,TRBJ2-1
CASSLVGGVRYNEQFF,TGTGCCAGCAGCTTAGTCGGAGGAGTAAGGTACAATGAGCAGTTCTTC,TRBV7-9,.,.,TRBJ2-1
CASSSRLARADEQYF,TGTGCCAGCAGCTCAAGACTAGCGAGGGCCGACGAGCAGTACTTC,TRBV5-4,TRBD2,.,TRBJ2-7
CAWRLAGPRVGTQYF,TGTGCCTGGCGGTTAGCGGGACCCAGAGTGGGTACGCAGTATTTT,TRBV30,TRBD2,once,TRBJ2-3
CASYVSSRRDSSYEQYF,TGTGCCAGCTATGTGAGCTCGCGCCGGGACAGCTCCTACGAGCAGTACTTC,TRBV11-2,TRBD1,.,TRBJ2-7
CAWSAGRFGGNEQFF,TGTGCCTGGAGTGCAGGACGCTTCGGCGGGAATGAGCAGTTCTTC,TRBV30,.,.,TRBJ2-1
CATSRGRGGNYGYTF,TGTGCCACCAGCAGAGGACGGGGGGGGAACTATGGCTACACCTTC,TRBV15,.,.,TRBJ1-2
CASSLDLSNTEAFF,TGTGCCAGCAGCTTAGATCTGTCCAACACTGAAGCTTTCTTT,TRBV7-2,.,.,TRBJ1-1
CASSSRQGAGNQPQHF,TGCGCCAGCAGCTCACGTCAGGGGGCCGGCAATCAGCCCCAGCATTTT,TRBV4-1,TRBD1,.,TRBJ1-5
CASSVDGGGTGELFF,TGTGCCAGCAGCGTAGATGGGGGGGGGACCGGGGAGCTGTTTTTT,TRBV9,TRBD2,.,TRBJ2-2
CASSLFRTNEQFF,TGTGCCAGCAGCTTGTTTAGAACCAATGAGCAGTTCTTC,TRBV5-6,.,.,TRBJ2-1
CASSLAINNEQFF,TGTGCCAGCAGTTTAGCGATCAACAATGAGCAGTTCTTC,TRBV6-5,.,.,TRBJ2-1
CASSRDRGHEQYF,TGTGCCAGCAGCCGGGACAGGGGACACGAGCAGTACTTC,TRBV5-6,TRBD1,.,TRBJ2-7
CASSRRQGGSGELFF,TGTGCCAGCAGCCGCAGACAGGGGGGGTCCGGGGAGCTGTTTTTT,TRBV11-3,TRBD1,.,TRBJ2-2
CASSQGGGSPYNEQFF,TGCGCCAGCAGCCAGGGCGGCGGGAGCCCCTACAATGAGCAGTTCTTC,TRBV4-1,TRBD2,.,TRBJ2-1
CSVEFLNTIYF,TGCAGCGTTGAATTTCTTAACACCATATATTTT,TRBV29-1,.,.,TRBJ1-3
CATSRASGRVGAYEQYF,TGTGCCACCAGCAGAGCTAGCGGGAGGGTGGGTGCCTACGAGCAGTACTTC,TRBV15,TRBD2,.,TRBJ2-7
CASRGRGDYGYTF,TGTGCCAGCAGGGGCAGGGGAGACTATGGCTACACCTTC,TRBV6-5,.,.,TRBJ1-2
CASSPRQNTEAFF,TGTGCCAGCAGCCCTCGACAGAACACTGAAGCTTTCTTT,TRBV7-9,.,few,TRBJ1-1
CASNRQGPSTDTQYF,TGCGCCAGCAACCGACAGGGACCAAGCACAGATACGCAGTATTTT,TRBV5-1,TRBD1,.,TRBJ2-3
CASSLGGPQVFF,TGTGCCAGCAGCTTAGGAGGCCCACAGGTATTCTTC,TRBV7-2,.,once,TRBJ2-1
CASSATLANYGYTF,TGTGCCAGCAGCGCAACTTTAGCTAACTATGGCTACACCTTC,TRBV11-2,.,.,TRBJ1-2
CASSYGDSLYNSPLHF,TGTGCCAGCAGTTACGGGGACAGTTTGTATAATTCACCCCTCCACTTT,TRBV6-6,TRBD1,.,TRBJ1-6
CASSKGLKGQEYPYYGYTF,TGTGCCAGCAGCAAAGGGTTGAAGGGACAGGAGTATCCTTACTATGGCTACACCTTC,TRBV21-1,.,.,TRBJ1-2
CASSQDGGVYGYTF,TGTGCCAGCAGCCAAGACGGAGGAGTCTATGGCTACACCTTC,TRBV14,.,.,TRBJ1-2
CASSPTGANEKLFF,TGTGCCAGCAGTCCAACCGGGGCTAATGAAAAACTGTTTTTT,TRBV5-4,.,.,TRBJ1-4
CASRVLANTGELFF,TGTGCCAGCAGAGTACTAGCGAACACCGGGGAGCTGTTTTTT,TRBV2,.,.,TRBJ2-2
CASSPPLTKLTQRDTQYF,TGTGCCAGCAGCCCCCCGCTAACTAAATTGACGCAGCGGGATACGCAGTATTTT,TRBV7-2,.,.,TRBJ2-3
CASTREGPSYNEQFF,TGTGCCAGCACCCGGGAGGGCCCCTCCTACAATGAGCAGTTCTTC,TRBV6-5,TRBD2,.,TRBJ2-1
CASTDRGRNQPQHF,TGTGCCAGCACTGACAGGGGGCGTAATCAGCCCCAGCATTTT,TRBV2,TRBD1,.,TRBJ1-5
CASRDHRVRLEQYF,TGTGCCAGCAGAGACCACAGGGTAAGGCTCGAGCAGTACTTC,TRBV6-5,.,.,TRBJ2-7
CATSTGGRIAAFF,TGTGCCACAAGCACAGGGGGACGGATTGCAGCTTTCTTT,TRBV19,TRBD1,.,TRBJ1-1
CASRGRSDRETQYF,TGTGCCAGCAGGGGTAGAAGCGACCGGGAGACCCAGTACTTC,TRBV6-1,.,.,TRBJ2-5
CASSLSTGTSSYNSPLHF,TGTGCCAGCAGCTTATCGACAGGGACTAGCTCCTATAATTCACCCCTCCACTTT,TRBV7-9,TRBD1,.,TRBJ1-6
CASSVAREGHYEQYF,TGTGCCAGCAGCGTAGCGCGGGAGGGCCATTACGAGCAGTACTTC,TRBV9,TRBD2,.,TRBJ2-7
CASSSYRGPYGYTF,TGTGCCAGCAGCTCGTACAGGGGACCCTATGGCTACACCTTC,TRBV11-2,TRBD1,.,TRBJ1-2
CASSSLAGHNEQFF,TGTGCCAGCAGCTCTCTAGCGGGACACAATGAGCAGTTCTTC,TRBV27,TRBD2,.,TRBJ2-1
CASSIQAGNYGYTF,TGTGCCAGTAGTATTCAGGCAGGGAACTATGGCTACACCTTC,TRBV19,.,.,TRBJ1-2
CASSSSGRGYEQYF,TGTGCCAGCAGCTCTAGCGGGAGAGGCTACGAGCAGTACTTC,TRBV7-9,TRBD2,.,TRBJ2-7